A single T cell receptor (beta chain) is shown here with its context. No antigen is known for it. This entry is derived from a study of radiation and T cells in renal cell carcinoma. Study conclusions and caveats: Pretreatment tumor biopsies were lacking, so baseline clonotypes are unknown.

V gave up 1 base and J gave up 4 bases, with 9 bases separating them. The CDR3 has 14 amino acids. CDR1 and CDR2 (germline): SGHTA, FQGNSA. As to time point: blood 4 weeks post-SBRT, at nephrectomy. The treatment denotes: 15 Gy SBRT to primary tumor, nephrectomy 4 weeks later. Nephrectomy followed 15 Gy stereotactic body radiation by 4 weeks. Blood was sampled at baseline, 2 weeks and 4 weeks after SBRT. Using immunoSEQ multiplex PCR, the repertoire was profiled, and TCRdb retains in-frame clones only, with some absent. The table records more than 120,000 clones, around 88% of them present only once. Sequencing used blood, obtained from a patient whose treatment included radiotherapy and nephrectomy. The chain combines TRBV7-2 with TRBJ2-3; no clear D gene. This clonotype was obtained from a woman aged 50 to 60 with renal cell carcinoma. Here the CDR3 reads CASSLVPPPDTQYF. DNA for the CDR3: TGTGCCAGCAGCTTAGTTCCCCCCCCAGATACGCAGTATTTT. The full variable domain, its missing parts supplied by reference TRBV7-2 and TRBJ2-3, is GAGVSQSPSNKVTEKGKDVELRCDPISGHTALYWYRQSLGQGLEFLIYFQGNSAPDKSGLPSDRFSAERTGGSVSTLTIQRTQQEDSAVYLCASSLVPPPDTQYFGPGTRLTVL.